A selection of T cell receptor beta chains follows, all from one sample in a study of blood T cells in healthy people across ages. TCRdb recomputed calls from the 5' RACE reads with MiXCR, one row per CDR3 protein. The table records around 1,000,000 distinct CDR3 sequences, approximately 25% of them present only once. This sample was shared with a second study, whose subject was T cells of mothers and their children.

The sample consisted of blood. The receptors derive from a girl aged 2-10 years in good health. Both conserved end residues are part of each CDR3. A D gene is named only where the DNA matches it firmly. Clone size is not always given. Where it is, it says once, few, many or a class for expanded clones.

clone size	V gene	J gene	D gene	CDR3 DNA	CDR3 protein
once	TRBV7-3	TRBJ2-1	.	TGTGCCAGCAGCCCAGGGACTCTATACAATGGGCAGTTCTTC	CASSPGTLYNGQFF
.	TRBV7-9	TRBJ2-5	.	TGTGCCAGCAGCTTAGGACCCTACGAGCAGCACTTC	CASSLGPYEQHF
.	TRBV7-3	TRBJ2-5	TRBD2	TGTGCCAGCAGCTTGCTAGCGGGAGCTATAGAGACCCAGTACTTC	CASSLLAGAIETQYF
few	TRBV12-3/TRBV12-4	TRBJ2-1	TRBD2	TGTGCCAGCAGGGAAGGGATAAGTAGCGGGGGCCCTAGGCAGTTCTTC	CASREGISSGGPRQFF
few	TRBV7-2	TRBJ2-3	.	TGTGCCAGCAGCCATGATACACCGAGAACAGATACGCAGTATTTT	CASSHDTPRTDTQYF
few	TRBV7-3	TRBJ2-5	.	TGTGCCAGCAGCTTGGGGTTCGGGGGAGAGACCCAGTACTTC	CASSLGFGGETQYF
.	TRBV5-1	TRBJ2-1	TRBD2	TGCGCCAGCAGCCCTGCCATCGAAAGACTAGCGGGAGACCGGGGGGAGCAGTTCTTC	CASSPAIERLAGDRGEQFF
.	TRBV12-3/TRBV12-4	TRBJ1-4	.	TGTGCCAGCAGTGACCGGGAAGGGGAGGAAAAACTGTTTTTT	CASSDREGEEKLFF
many	TRBV5-1	TRBJ2-1	.	TGTGCCAGCAGCTTACTGGGTGAGCAGTTCTTC	CASSLLGEQFF
.	TRBV7-2	TRBJ2-7	.	TGTGCCAGCAGCCAGAATCCCGGGACATTCTACGAGCAGTACTTC	CASSQNPGTFYEQYF
.	TRBV7-3	TRBJ2-3	.	TGTGCCAGCAGCCCCTCTAGCTTGGATACGCAGTATTTT	CASSPSSLDTQYF
few	TRBV29-1	TRBJ2-7	.	TGCAGCGTTGGGGCCCTAGGACACCAAGGAACCTACGAGCAGTACTTC	CSVGALGHQGTYEQYF
many	TRBV7-7	TRBJ2-1	.	TGTGCTAGCAGCTTAGCTCTATCCAATGAGCAGTTCTTC	CASSLALSNEQFF
.	TRBV10-2	TRBJ2-7	.	TGCGCCAGCAGTGAAGGGACCCCTATAGAGCAGTACTTC	CASSEGTPIEQYF
.	TRBV27	TRBJ2-3	.	TGTGCCACTCACACCGGGACTTCCCAACCATTGCCGCAGTATTTT	CATHTGTSQPLPQYF
few	TRBV20-1	TRBJ2-4	TRBD2	TGCAGTGCTAGTCTGCCTAGCGGGGGGGCGGCCAAAAACATTCAGTACTTC	CSASLPSGGAAKNIQYF
.	TRBV20-1	TRBJ2-3	.	TGCAGTGTTCCGATGCGCGGCACAGATACGCAGTATTTT	CSVPMRGTDTQYF
.	TRBV6-5	TRBJ2-3	TRBD2	TGTGCCAGCAGTTACTCGATGAATGGCGGGAGCTCATTAGGGGCAGATACGCAGTATTTT	CASSYSMNGGSSLGADTQYF